The 28 T cell receptor beta chains in this list originate from one sample, sequenced in a study of beta chain features in type 1 diabetes. Investigators reverse transcribed all isolated RNA, so they sequenced expressed TCRB transcripts. Repertoires were generated with immunoSEQ multiplex PCR, while TCRdb's copy carries only in-frame clones and drops some. The repertoire holds 120,000 to 150,000 clones, with 6.9% as singletons. The sequenced material came from central memory CD4+ T cells from blood. The receptors stem from a woman in her thirties in good health.

Only a few counts were recorded for this clone. The rearrangement uses TRBV7-3 and TRBJ2-3; 8 positions agree with TRBD1. Germline V gene lookup returns CDR1 SGHTA and CDR2 FQGTGA. CDR3 size: 15 residues. J lost 4 bases, V lost 4 bases, and 7 bases had no gene match. The CDR3 loop is CASSSQPGGADTQYF. For the CDR3, the DNA is TGTGCCAGCAGCTCCCAACCAGGGGGCGCAGATACGCAGTATTTT. The whole variable domain, remainder taken from reference TRBV7-3 and TRBJ2-3, is GAGVSQTPSNKVTEKGKYVELRCDPISGHTALYWYRQSLGQGPEFLIYFQGTGAADDSGLPNDRFFAVRPEGSVSTLKIQRTERGDSAVYLCASSSQPGGADTQYFGPGTRLTVL.

This clone was counted ten times or more. The chain recombines TRBV5-4 with TRBJ2-3, with unresolved D. In germline, CDR1 is SGHNT, CDR2 YYREEE (reference sequence). Deletions cut 0 bases from V and 7 bases from J, with 6 bases between. The CDR3 consists of 12 residues. CDR3 bases: TGTGCCAGCAGCTTGGACGGGTATACGCAGTATTTT. It is translated as CASSLDGYTQYF.

There are a few counts of this clone. The V gene is TRBV30, the J gene TRBJ2-7; 11 bases align to TRBD1. The CDR3 sequence is 14 residues long. The V and J ends lost 3 bases and 3 bases, in that order; junction bases with no gene match: 4. CDR1 is GTSNPN, CDR2 SVGIG, per germline (reference sequence). In nucleotides, the CDR3 is TGTGCCTGGAGCGCGGGACAGGGGGGCTACGAGCAGTACTTC. As protein: CAWSAGQGGYEQYF.

The chain recombines TRBV4-2 with TRBJ2-7; unclear D gene. V was clipped by 4 bases and J by 3 bases, with 10 bases between them. The CDR3 covers 13 residues. The germline V gene has CDR1 LGHNA and CDR2 YNFKEQ. The CDR3 loop is CASSPQGGYEQYF. DNA for the CDR3: TGTGCCAGCAGCCCACAAGGCGGCTACGAGCAGTACTTC.

This clone was seen a few times. The V call is TRBV6-1, the J call TRBJ2-1; possible D gene TRBD2, 5 bases. Trimming removed 4 bases at V and 1 base at J, with 14 bases between. CDR1 and CDR2 from the germline V gene are MNHNS and SASEGT. The CDR3 contains 16 residues. CDR3 DNA sequence: TGTGCCAGCAGTGTAGGACTTTTGAGGTCCTACAATGAGCAGTTCTTC. This translates into CASSVGLLRSYNEQFF.

The sample holds many counts of this clone. CDR3 protein: CASIKGDTGELFF. DNA of the CDR3: TGTGCCAGCATCAAAGGGGACACCGGGGAGCTGTTTTTT. The chain has TRBV2 and TRBJ2-2, with D tentatively TRBD1 (5 bases). Germline CDR1 is SNHLY and CDR2 is FYNNEI. CDR3 size: 13 residues. V was trimmed by 7 bases and J by 3 bases, leaving 9 bases between them.

The chain employs TRBV7-9 and TRBJ2-3; 11 bases fit TRBD1. Germline V gene lookup returns CDR1 SEHNR and CDR2 FQNEAQ (reference sequence). This CDR3 is 15 amino acids long. The J segment lost 4 bases and the V segment lost 4 bases, leaving 4 bases of the junction unmatched. The CDR3 bases are TGTGCCAGCAGCTCCGGACAGGGGGCAGCAGATACGCAGTATTTT. It is translated as CASSSGQGAADTQYF.

The CDR3 is CASKSSGPSSYNEQFF. CDR3 in DNA: TGTGCCAGCAAATCTAGCGGGCCCAGCTCCTACAATGAGCAGTTCTTC. The gene calls are TRBV2 and TRBJ2-1, with 8 bases fitting TRBD2. V trimming: 7 bases; J trimming: 0 bases; junction bases outside the gene matches: 8. Germline CDR1 is SNHLY and CDR2 is FYNNEI. The CDR3 is 16 residues long.

This clone came up a few times. This chain joins TRBV7-3 and TRBJ2-3; 8 bases fit TRBD1. The V and J ends lost 3 bases and 4 bases, in that order; junction bases with no gene match: 3. The germline V gene has CDR1 SGHTA and CDR2 FQGTGA. The CDR3 sequence is 14 residues long. Written as DNA, the CDR3 is TGTGCCAGCAGCTTCGGACAGGGTGCAGATACGCAGTATTTT. Translating gives CASSFGQGADTQYF.

This clone has ten or more counts. V is TRBV27 and J is TRBJ2-7, with D perhaps TRBD1 (5 bases). V lost 2 bases and J 6 bases, leaving 23 bases between the germline ends. Germline V gives CDR1 MNHEY, CDR2 SMNVEV (reference sequence). The CDR3 is 17 amino acids. The chain's CDR3 is CASSLGPGSGISREQYF. The CDR3 DNA follows: TGTGCCAGCAGTTTAGGTCCCGGGTCAGGGATCTCACGCGAGCAGTACTTC.

This clone turned up a few times. This chain connects TRBV29-1 to TRBJ2-3; 7 bases align to TRBD2. Germline values: CDR1 SQVTM, CDR2 ANQGSEA. The CDR3 sequence is 16 residues long. V lost 1 base to trimming and J lost 0 bases; unmatched junction nucleotides: 7. In DNA form, the CDR3 reads TGCAGCGTTGAAGGCTCGGGCGGGAGAAGCACAGATACGCAGTATTTT. The encoded protein is CSVEGSGGRSTDTQYF.

This chain connects TRBV7-9 to TRBJ2-5; D perhaps matches TRBD1 (6 bases). From germline, CDR1 is SEHNR and CDR2 FQNEAQ (reference sequence). V lost 0 bases, J lost 3 bases, and 11 bases lay in between. This CDR3 is 15 amino acids long. The CDR3 region is CASSLAWDIKETQYF. The CDR3 DNA reads TGTGCCAGCAGCTTAGCGTGGGACATCAAAGAGACCCAGTACTTC. Drawing the rest from reference TRBV7-9 and TRBJ2-5, the complete variable domain is DTGVSQNPRHKITKRGQNVTFRCDPISEHNRLYWYRQTLGQGPEFLTYFQNEAQLEKSRLLSDRFSAERPKGSFSTLEIQRTEQGDSAMYLCASSLAWDIKETQYFGPGTRLLVL.

This clone was seen at least ten times. The genes are TRBV30 and TRBJ2-7, with TRBD2 matching over 7 bases. There are 14 residues in the CDR3. Germline V gene sequence: CDR1 GTSNPN, CDR2 SVGIG (reference sequence). Trimming at V came to 4 bases and at J to 4 bases, leaving 10 bases not matched to a gene. The CDR3 is CAWIGSGNPYEQYF. Here the CDR3 DNA reads TGTGCCTGGATCGGGAGCGGGAACCCTTACGAGCAGTACTTC.

There are a few counts of this clone. The V call is TRBV6-1, the J call TRBJ2-7, with TRBD1 matching 7 bases. This CDR3 comprises 15 residues. The germline CDR1 and CDR2 sequences are MNHNS and SASEGT. V was clipped by 1 base and J by 3 bases; unmatched bases: 6. CDR3 DNA: TGTGCCAGCAGTGAAGGTGGACAGGAGAACTACGAGCAGTACTTC. Amino acid sequence: CASSEGGQENYEQYF.

The genes are TRBV29-1 and TRBJ2-7; D ambiguous. V lost 0 bases to trimming and J lost 3 bases, with 15 bases between them. Germline-derived CDR1 and CDR2 are SQVTM and ANQGSEA. This CDR3 spans 15 amino acids. CDR3 protein: CSVEENHGQNYEQYF. CDR3 nucleotide sequence: TGCAGCGTTGAAGAAAATCATGGGCAGAACTACGAGCAGTACTTC.

V and J are TRBV11-2 and TRBJ2-7, with a tentative D call TRBD1 (7 bases). The CDR3 extends over 12 amino acids. The germline gives CDR1 SGHAT, CDR2 FQNNGV. V was pared by 10 bases and J by 5 bases, with 15 bases between. CDR3 bases: TGTGCCACCCAGGGCAGGGGGGACGAGCAGTACTTC. It specifies CATQGRGDEQYF.

V gene TRBV28 combines with J gene TRBJ1-5; the D gene is possibly TRBD1 (5 bases). Per germline, CDR1 MDHEN and CDR2 SYDVKM. The V end was cut by 5 bases, the J end by 3 bases, with 8 bases between. This CDR3 comprises 13 residues. CDR3 sequence (DNA): TGTGCCAGCAGTCGACAGTTCAATCAGCCCCAGCATTTT. Translating gives CASSRQFNQPQHF.

This clone was seen more than once but under ten times. The chain employs TRBV30 and TRBJ2-7; possible D gene TRBD2, 5 bases. Germline values: CDR1 GTSNPN, CDR2 SVGIG (reference sequence). V shed 3 bases and J shed 0 bases, with 15 bases lying between them. The CDR3 spans 15 residues. This chain's CDR3 is CAWRERTGSSYEQYF. In DNA, the CDR3 is TGTGCCTGGAGGGAAAGGACGGGGAGCTCCTACGAGCAGTACTTC.

The CDR3 sequence: CASSLEADWVTDTQYF. In DNA, the CDR3 is TGTGCCAGCAGCTTAGAGGCGGATTGGGTCACAGATACGCAGTATTTT. The chain recombines TRBV7-2 with TRBJ2-3, with D unclear. Germline V gene lookup returns CDR1 SGHTA and CDR2 FQGNSA. V gave up 1 base and J gave up 2 bases, with 13 bases separating them. This CDR3 has 16 amino acids.

This clone was picked up a small number of times. The gene calls are TRBV10-3 and TRBJ2-7, with D tentatively TRBD1 (6 bases). Germline V gene data show CDR1 as ENHRY and CDR2 as SYGVKD. This CDR3 is 13 amino acids long. The ends were cut back, 3 bases at V and 6 bases at J, with 12 bases in the middle. CDR3: CAISEVIRGEQYF. The CDR3 DNA reads as TGTGCCATCAGTGAAGTTATCAGGGGCGAGCAGTACTTC.

This chain connects TRBV19 to TRBJ1-3; no clear D. Germline loops: CDR1 LNHDA, CDR2 SQIVND (reference sequence). The CDR3 covers 14 residues. Trimming took off 7 bases at V and 0 bases at J, with 10 bases between the two ends. CDR3 protein: CASTRGSSGNTIYF. The CDR3, as DNA: TGTGCCAGTACCCGAGGAAGCTCTGGAAACACCATATATTTT.

This clone turned up a few times. The chain has TRBV13 and TRBJ2-7, with 7 bases matching TRBD1. There are 13 residues in the CDR3. J was trimmed by 4 bases and V by 5 bases; bases with no gene match: 5. Germline V gene lookup returns CDR1 PRHDT and CDR2 FYEKMQ (reference sequence). The CDR3 DNA reads as TGTGCCAGCAGCGCCAGCAGGGGGTACGAGCAGTACTTC. This encodes CASSASRGYEQYF.

The sample holds a few counts of this clone. CDR3 DNA: TGTGCCAGCAGCCCCAGGAGGGGTCTTGGCTACACCTTC. It codes for CASSPRRGLGYTF. This chain joins TRBV14 and TRBJ1-2; weak D call: TRBD1 (5 bases). V was shortened by 4 bases and J by 7 bases, with 13 bases between the two germline ends. This CDR3 spans 13 amino acids. Germline V lookup: CDR1 SGHDN, CDR2 FVKESK.

The rearrangement uses TRBV27 and TRBJ1-5; 9 positions match TRBD1. Trimming cost V 7 bases and J 7 bases; bases outside gene matches: 8. Germline V gives CDR1 MNHEY, CDR2 SMNVEV (reference sequence). The CDR3 covers 14 residues. CDR3 loop: CASKLQGAGQPQHF. The CDR3, as DNA: TGTGCCAGCAAACTACAGGGGGCGGGGCAGCCCCAGCATTTT.

This clone was found a few times. The chain has TRBV11-1 and TRBJ1-5, with 10 bases fitting TRBD1. Trimming at V came to 5 bases and at J to 11 bases, leaving 9 bases not matched to a gene. Per germline, CDR1 SGHAT and CDR2 FQDESV (reference sequence). The CDR3 covers 14 residues. DNA of the CDR3: TGTGCCAGCAGCCTCGGACAGGGGGACCTTACCCAGCATTTT. The encoded protein is CASSLGQGDLTQHF.

This clone was counted only a few times. This chain joins TRBV4-1 and TRBJ1-1; perhaps TRBD1 as D (6 bases). Deletions cut 4 bases from V and 4 bases from J, with 10 bases between. This CDR3 has 13 residues. Germline CDR1 MGHRA, CDR2 YSYEKL. The CDR3 DNA reads as TGCGCCAGCAGCCCTAGGGGGGGCACTGAAGCTTTCTTT. This encodes CASSPRGGTEAFF.

This clone showed up just a few times. V and J are TRBV7-2 and TRBJ1-1; D uncertain. This CDR3 comprises 14 residues. V lost 1 base, J lost 2 bases, and 8 bases lay in between. Germline V lookup: CDR1 SGHTA, CDR2 FQGNSA. The CDR3 reads CASSLVTVNTEAFF. The CDR3 coding sequence is TGTGCCAGCAGCTTAGTAACGGTCAACACTGAAGCTTTCTTT.

This clone appeared a few times. The V gene is TRBV29-1, the J gene TRBJ2-1; the D gene is possibly TRBD2 (7 bases). Trimming cost V 7 bases and J 0 bases, with 16 bases left between them. This CDR3 comprises 15 residues. Per the germline V gene, CDR1 is SQVTM and CDR2 is ANQGSEA. The CDR3 sequence: CSGGGLKNSYNEQFF. Written as DNA, the CDR3 is TGCAGCGGGGGGGGCTTAAAGAACTCCTACAATGAGCAGTTCTTC.